Listed below are T cell receptor beta chains from one sample, sequenced in a study of T cell repertoires in cytomegalovirus infection. These receptors have no known antigen. TCRdb used MiXCR to reprocess the reads, holding one entry per CDR3 protein. This table has roughly 990,000 distinct CDR3 sequences, approximately 33% appearing once. The specimen comprised cultured CD8+ T cells from PBMCs, sampled from culture after CMV antigen stimulation. All receptors come from a human donor in good health (CMV status not recorded). Some clones in this sample may be carry-over from other donors' samples. CDR3s include the opening cysteine and the closing phenylalanine or tryptophan. The order of the fields is J gene, D gene, V gene, clone size, CDR3 DNA, CDR3 protein. D genes are given only for firm matches. Expanded clones get a size class; other rows say once, few or many, or leave the size out.

j_gene: TRBJ1-1; d_gene: NA; v_gene: TRBV12-3/TRBV12-4; abundance: many; CDR3nt: TGTGCCAGCAGTCCCGACAGGACTGAAGCTTTCTTT; CDR3aa: CASSPDRTEAFF
j_gene: TRBJ1-4; d_gene: NA; v_gene: TRBV6-5; abundance: NA; CDR3nt: TGTGCCAGCAGTTACAGAGGGGTCTTGGCAACTAATGAAAAACTGTTTTTT; CDR3aa: CASSYRGVLATNEKLFF
j_gene: TRBJ2-1; d_gene: TRBD1; v_gene: TRBV12-3/TRBV12-4; abundance: once; CDR3nt: TGTGCCAACAGTTTAGGGACAGGGGCTTGGGAGCAGTTCTTC; CDR3aa: CANSLGTGAWEQFF
j_gene: TRBJ2-3; d_gene: NA; v_gene: TRBV7-6; abundance: NA; CDR3nt: TGTGCCAACACCTCTAGTGGGGCTATCACAGATACGCAGTATTTT; CDR3aa: CANTSSGAITDTQYF
j_gene: TRBJ2-2; d_gene: NA; v_gene: TRBV27; abundance: NA; CDR3nt: TGTGCCGGCAGCCTAGGGTGGCCGATAGTCACCGGGGAGCTGTTTTTT; CDR3aa: CAGSLGWPIVTGELFF
j_gene: TRBJ2-3; d_gene: NA; v_gene: TRBV29-1; abundance: few; CDR3nt: TGCAGCGTTGAAAGACAGGACCCAGATACGCAGTATTTT; CDR3aa: CSVERQDPDTQYF
j_gene: TRBJ1-2; d_gene: NA; v_gene: TRBV12-3/TRBV12-4; abundance: many; CDR3nt: TGTGCCAGCAGTTTGGGTGGAGCGGTTTGGGGCTACACCTTC; CDR3aa: CASSLGGAVWGYTF
j_gene: TRBJ1-1; d_gene: TRBD1; v_gene: TRBV7-9; abundance: many; CDR3nt: TGTGCCAGCAGCGGGACAGAGAACACTGAAGCTTTCTTT; CDR3aa: CASSGTENTEAFF
j_gene: TRBJ1-1; d_gene: TRBD1; v_gene: TRBV2; abundance: NA; CDR3nt: TGTGCCAGCAGTTGGGACAGGGTAGGACCTATCTTCACTGAAGCTTTCTTT; CDR3aa: CASSWDRVGPIFTEAFF
j_gene: TRBJ2-1; d_gene: TRBD2; v_gene: TRBV6-1; abundance: few; CDR3nt: TGTGCCAGCAGCGCTCCGCCTAGCGGGGGGGCCAATGAGCAGTTCTTC; CDR3aa: CASSAPPSGGANEQFF
j_gene: TRBJ1-2; d_gene: NA; v_gene: TRBV2; abundance: NA; CDR3nt: TGTGCCAGCACTCAACGACAGGTGTCTATCTATGGCTACACCTTC; CDR3aa: CASTQRQVSIYGYTF
j_gene: TRBJ2-5; d_gene: NA; v_gene: TRBV6-2/TRBV6-3; abundance: few; CDR3nt: TGTGCCAGCAGTTACTCGGGGGCAAGCCCTTACTTC; CDR3aa: CASSYSGASPYF
j_gene: TRBJ1-3; d_gene: NA; v_gene: TRBV6-5; abundance: few; CDR3nt: TGTGCCAGCAGTTACTCATCTATAGCGGGAAACACCATATATTTT; CDR3aa: CASSYSSIAGNTIYF
j_gene: TRBJ1-1; d_gene: NA; v_gene: TRBV7-2; abundance: many; CDR3nt: TGTGCCAGCAGCTCAGAGGTGACGGAGCGCCAAGGAGCTTTCTTT; CDR3aa: CASSSEVTERQGAFF
j_gene: TRBJ1-1; d_gene: NA; v_gene: TRBV27; abundance: NA; CDR3nt: TGTGCCAGCAGTACCAACACAGGGTTGCCTGAAGCTTTCTTT; CDR3aa: CASSTNTGLPEAFF
j_gene: TRBJ1-1; d_gene: NA; v_gene: TRBV20-1; abundance: once; CDR3nt: TGCAGTGCCCCCATAGGCACTGAAGCTTTCTTT; CDR3aa: CSAPIGTEAFF
j_gene: TRBJ1-2; d_gene: TRBD1; v_gene: TRBV2; abundance: NA; CDR3nt: TGTGCCAGCATACGAGAGGGGGCCGTCAACTATGGCTACACCTTC; CDR3aa: CASIREGAVNYGYTF
j_gene: TRBJ1-2; d_gene: NA; v_gene: TRBV6-1; abundance: many; CDR3nt: TGTGCCAGCAGTGAGGAGCCGTATGGAAACTATGGCTACACCTTC; CDR3aa: CASSEEPYGNYGYTF
j_gene: TRBJ1-1; d_gene: TRBD1; v_gene: TRBV6-5; abundance: few; CDR3nt: TGTGCCAGCAGTCCTACAGGGGGCCACACTGAAGCTTTCTTT; CDR3aa: CASSPTGGHTEAFF
j_gene: TRBJ1-1; d_gene: TRBD1; v_gene: TRBV9; abundance: NA; CDR3nt: TGTGCCAGCAGCGTAGAGGACAGGGTGGCTGAAGCTTTCTTT; CDR3aa: CASSVEDRVAEAFF
j_gene: TRBJ1-4; d_gene: NA; v_gene: TRBV4-1; abundance: NA; CDR3nt: TGCGCCAGCAGCCAAGTAGGAGTTAATGAAAAACTGTTTTTT; CDR3aa: CASSQVGVNEKLFF
j_gene: TRBJ2-2; d_gene: NA; v_gene: TRBV7-9; abundance: NA; CDR3nt: TGTGTCGGGGGGACAGGGAACACCGGGGAGCTGTTTTTT; CDR3aa: CVGGTGNTGELFF
j_gene: TRBJ2-7; d_gene: NA; v_gene: TRBV12-3/TRBV12-4; abundance: few; CDR3nt: TGTGCCAGCAGCCAGGAGACAGGAATTTACGAGCAGTACTTC; CDR3aa: CASSQETGIYEQYF
j_gene: TRBJ2-3; d_gene: TRBD2; v_gene: TRBV27; abundance: NA; CDR3nt: TGTGCCAGTGGCTTAGCGGGGGGGCCACCAGATACGCAGTATTTT; CDR3aa: CASGLAGGPPDTQYF
j_gene: TRBJ1-6; d_gene: NA; v_gene: TRBV7-2; abundance: many; CDR3nt: TGTGCCAGCAGTACAGGGTATAATTCACCCCTCCACTTT; CDR3aa: CASSTGYNSPLHF
j_gene: TRBJ2-3; d_gene: TRBD2; v_gene: TRBV11-1; abundance: NA; CDR3nt: TGTGCCAGCAGCCCCTGGACTAGCGCAACTAGCACAGATACGCAGTATTTT; CDR3aa: CASSPWTSATSTDTQYF
j_gene: TRBJ1-1; d_gene: NA; v_gene: TRBV4-3; abundance: NA; CDR3nt: TGCGCCAGCAGCCAAGCCGACGGGGGGAACACTGAAGCTTTCTTT; CDR3aa: CASSQADGGNTEAFF
j_gene: TRBJ2-1; d_gene: TRBD2; v_gene: TRBV6-1; abundance: few; CDR3nt: TGTGCCAGCGGGATAGCGGGGGGGGGCCACAATGAGCAGTTCTTC; CDR3aa: CASGIAGGGHNEQFF
j_gene: TRBJ2-2; d_gene: NA; v_gene: TRBV6-8; abundance: few; CDR3nt: TGTGCCAGCAGTTACTCGAGGGGGGGGAACACCGGGGAGCTGTTTTTT; CDR3aa: CASSYSRGGNTGELFF
j_gene: TRBJ2-5; d_gene: TRBD1; v_gene: TRBV10-3; abundance: NA; CDR3nt: TGTGCCACCCGGACAGGGGCAGAGACCCAGTACTTC; CDR3aa: CATRTGAETQYF
j_gene: TRBJ2-5; d_gene: NA; v_gene: TRBV7-9; abundance: many; CDR3nt: TGTGCCAGCAGCTCTTTGGGGGGTTCAGAGACCCAGTACTTC; CDR3aa: CASSSLGGSETQYF
j_gene: TRBJ2-5; d_gene: NA; v_gene: TRBV5-6; abundance: NA; CDR3nt: TGTGCCAGCAGCTTGGGGATAGGGAGGACCCAAGAGACCCAGTACTTC; CDR3aa: CASSLGIGRTQETQYF
j_gene: TRBJ2-1; d_gene: TRBD2; v_gene: TRBV7-7; abundance: NA; CDR3nt: TGTGCTAGCAGCTTAAGGGCGGGGGGGCAGAATGAGCAGTTCTTC; CDR3aa: CASSLRAGGQNEQFF
j_gene: TRBJ1-2; d_gene: NA; v_gene: TRBV9; abundance: once; CDR3nt: TGTGCCAGCAGCGTAGAGGGGTTCAACTATGGCTACACCTTC; CDR3aa: CASSVEGFNYGYTF
j_gene: TRBJ2-4; d_gene: NA; v_gene: TRBV2; abundance: few; CDR3nt: TGTGCCAGCAGTGTAGTGTCCGACAGGCCCTTCGGCAAAAACATTCAGTACTTC; CDR3aa: CASSVVSDRPFGKNIQYF
j_gene: TRBJ1-2; d_gene: NA; v_gene: TRBV27; abundance: few; CDR3nt: TGTGCCAGCAGTCAGACCATCACAGGGCACTATGGCTACACCTTC; CDR3aa: CASSQTITGHYGYTF
j_gene: TRBJ1-2; d_gene: NA; v_gene: TRBV12-3/TRBV12-4; abundance: NA; CDR3nt: TGTGCCAGCAGTTCGAGCCTCGGGGTTGGCTACACCTTC; CDR3aa: CASSSSLGVGYTF
j_gene: TRBJ2-7; d_gene: TRBD1; v_gene: TRBV15; abundance: many; CDR3nt: TGTGCCACCAGCAGAGATCTGGGACAGGGAAACGAGCAGTACTTC; CDR3aa: CATSRDLGQGNEQYF
j_gene: TRBJ1-2; d_gene: NA; v_gene: TRBV27; abundance: few; CDR3nt: TGTGCCAGCAGTCCGGGACCTCGAGGGAGTGGCTACACCTTC; CDR3aa: CASSPGPRGSGYTF
j_gene: TRBJ2-1; d_gene: TRBD1; v_gene: TRBV13; abundance: few; CDR3nt: TGTGCCAGCAGCTTAGAAAGGGACAGGTACTCCTCCTACAATGAGCAGCTCTTC; CDR3aa: CASSLERDRYSSYNEQLF
j_gene: TRBJ2-1; d_gene: TRBD2; v_gene: TRBV5-5; abundance: NA; CDR3nt: TGTGCCAGCAGCTTGTTTCCTAGCGGGGGGCCAGGGTCCTGGAGCTCCTACAATGAGCAGTTCTTC; CDR3aa: CASSLFPSGGPGSWSSYNEQFF
j_gene: TRBJ2-1; d_gene: NA; v_gene: TRBV29-1; abundance: NA; CDR3nt: TGCAGCGTTGAAGGAGAGGAGAACCTGAGCTCCTACAATGAGCAGTTCTTC; CDR3aa: CSVEGEENLSSYNEQFF
j_gene: TRBJ1-1; d_gene: NA; v_gene: TRBV19; abundance: few; CDR3nt: TGTGCCAGTAGTAGGGGGGCGGGCCCGGGGACTGAAGCTTTCTTT; CDR3aa: CASSRGAGPGTEAFF
j_gene: TRBJ1-6; d_gene: NA; v_gene: TRBV7-2; abundance: many; CDR3nt: TGTGCCAGCAGCTCCCGACAGAAAGGTCCCAATTCACCCCTCCACTTT; CDR3aa: CASSSRQKGPNSPLHF
j_gene: TRBJ2-5; d_gene: TRBD2; v_gene: TRBV7-8; abundance: many; CDR3nt: TGTGCCAGCAGCTTGTACCCGGGACTAGCGGGGACCCAGTACTTC; CDR3aa: CASSLYPGLAGTQYF
j_gene: TRBJ2-1; d_gene: NA; v_gene: TRBV4-1; abundance: NA; CDR3nt: TGCGCCAGCAGCCAAGATTCCCGAGTTGGGCAGTTCTTC; CDR3aa: CASSQDSRVGQFF
j_gene: TRBJ2-3; d_gene: NA; v_gene: TRBV4-3; abundance: once; CDR3nt: TGCGCCAGCAGCCAAGGTGGCCTCGGGGGAGATACGCAGTATTTT; CDR3aa: CASSQGGLGGDTQYF